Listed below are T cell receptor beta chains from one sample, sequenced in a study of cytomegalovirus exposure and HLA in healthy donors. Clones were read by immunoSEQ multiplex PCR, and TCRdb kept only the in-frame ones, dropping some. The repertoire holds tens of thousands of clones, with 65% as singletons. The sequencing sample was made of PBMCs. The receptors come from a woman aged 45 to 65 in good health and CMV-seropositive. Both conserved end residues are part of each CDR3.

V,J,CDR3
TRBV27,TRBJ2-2,CASSVQGARNTGELFF
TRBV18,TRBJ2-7,CASSPQMQGTYEQYF
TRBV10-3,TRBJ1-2,CAISEDRVGGYTF
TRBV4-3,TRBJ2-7,CASSQDWTGISYEQYF
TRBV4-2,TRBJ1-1,CASSQWDGGTTEAFF
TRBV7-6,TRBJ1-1,CASSLGEGNTEAFF
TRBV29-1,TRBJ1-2,CSVEALDRGDGYTF
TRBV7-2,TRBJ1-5,CASTADLNQPQHF
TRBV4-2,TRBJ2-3,CASSLRTATDTQYF
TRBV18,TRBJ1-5,CASSPPSEPQHF
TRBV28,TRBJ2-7,CASSPGTSVHYEQYF
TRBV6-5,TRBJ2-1,CARPSDSPYNEQFF
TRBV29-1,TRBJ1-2,CSATGAVYGYTF
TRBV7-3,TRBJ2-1,CASSLVAGVTEQFF
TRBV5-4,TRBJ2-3,CASSLRLAGDAGDTQYF